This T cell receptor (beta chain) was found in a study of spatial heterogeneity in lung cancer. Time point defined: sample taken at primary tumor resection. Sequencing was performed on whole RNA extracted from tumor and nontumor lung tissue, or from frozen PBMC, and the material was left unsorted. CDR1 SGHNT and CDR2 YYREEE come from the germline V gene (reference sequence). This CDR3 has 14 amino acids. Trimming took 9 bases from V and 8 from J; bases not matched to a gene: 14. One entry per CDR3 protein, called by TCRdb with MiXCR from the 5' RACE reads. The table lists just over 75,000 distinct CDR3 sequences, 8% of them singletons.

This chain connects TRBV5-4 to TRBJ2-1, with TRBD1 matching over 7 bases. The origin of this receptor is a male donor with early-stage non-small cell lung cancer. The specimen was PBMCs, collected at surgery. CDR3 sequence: CATYRGGGWDEQFF. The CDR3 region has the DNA TGTGCCACCTACAGAGGGGGCGGCTGGGATGAGCAGTTCTTC.